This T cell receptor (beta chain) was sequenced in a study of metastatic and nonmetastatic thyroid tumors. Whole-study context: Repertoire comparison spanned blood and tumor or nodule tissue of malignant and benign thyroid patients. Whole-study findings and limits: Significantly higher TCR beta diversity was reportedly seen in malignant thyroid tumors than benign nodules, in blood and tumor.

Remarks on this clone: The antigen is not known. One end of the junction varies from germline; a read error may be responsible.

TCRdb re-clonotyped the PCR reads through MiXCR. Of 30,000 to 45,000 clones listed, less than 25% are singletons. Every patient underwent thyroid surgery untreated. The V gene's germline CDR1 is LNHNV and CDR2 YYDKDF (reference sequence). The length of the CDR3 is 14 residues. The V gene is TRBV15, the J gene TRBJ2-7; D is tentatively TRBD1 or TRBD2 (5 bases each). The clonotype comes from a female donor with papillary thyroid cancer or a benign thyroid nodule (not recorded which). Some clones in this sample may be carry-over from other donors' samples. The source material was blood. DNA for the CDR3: TGTGCCACCAGCAGAGAGTGGGGGACGCAGGAGCATTACTTC. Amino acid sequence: CATSREWGTQEHYF.